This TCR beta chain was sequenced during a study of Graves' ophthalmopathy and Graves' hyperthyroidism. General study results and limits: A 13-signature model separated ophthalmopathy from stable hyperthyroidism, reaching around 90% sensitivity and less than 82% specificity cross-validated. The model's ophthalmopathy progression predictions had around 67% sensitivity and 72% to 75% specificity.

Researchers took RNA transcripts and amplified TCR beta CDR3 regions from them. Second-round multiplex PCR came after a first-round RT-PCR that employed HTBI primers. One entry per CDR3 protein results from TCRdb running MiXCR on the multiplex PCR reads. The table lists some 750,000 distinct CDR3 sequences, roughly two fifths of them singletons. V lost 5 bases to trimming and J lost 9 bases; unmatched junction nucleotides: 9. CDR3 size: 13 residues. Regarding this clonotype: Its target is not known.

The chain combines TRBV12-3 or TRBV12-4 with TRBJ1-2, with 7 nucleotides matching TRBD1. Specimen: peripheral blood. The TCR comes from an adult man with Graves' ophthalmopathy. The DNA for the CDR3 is TGTGCCAGCAGTCCCAAGACGGGACAGAGCTACACCTTC. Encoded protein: CASSPKTGQSYTF.